What follows is one T cell receptor beta chain and its context. Its specificity is not known. The record originates from a study of radiotherapy plus CTLA-4 blockade in lung cancer. Study-level information: Objective responses emerged in around a sixth of patients, and roughly 30% attained disease control.

There are 16 residues in the CDR3. From germline, CDR1 is LNHDA and CDR2 SQIVND (reference sequence). V trimming: 5 bases; J trimming: 11 bases; junction bases outside the gene matches: 11. Regarding the study as a whole: The best predictor of response was reported to be early blood T cell clone dynamics, with interferon-beta. Radiotherapy was combined with ipilimumab, and tumor-derived TCR clones then expanded in blood.

Ipilimumab-mediated CTLA-4 blockade plus focal radiation was given to patients having chemo-refractory metastatic non-small-cell lung cancer. Using immunoSEQ multiplex PCR, the repertoire was profiled, and TCRdb retains in-frame clones only, with some absent. The sample carries 70,000 to 95,000 clones, about 88% recorded once. Material: peripheral blood, obtained from a patient treated with radiotherapy plus ipilimumab. The V call is TRBV19, the J call TRBJ2-1; TRBD2 matches 14 bases. The receptor's source is a human donor with non-small cell lung cancer that progressed on radiotherapy plus ipilimumab. The CDR3 loop reads CASSARLAGGRHQQFF. Written as DNA, the CDR3 is TGTGCCAGTAGTGCGAGACTAGCGGGAGGGCGACATCAGCAGTTCTTC.